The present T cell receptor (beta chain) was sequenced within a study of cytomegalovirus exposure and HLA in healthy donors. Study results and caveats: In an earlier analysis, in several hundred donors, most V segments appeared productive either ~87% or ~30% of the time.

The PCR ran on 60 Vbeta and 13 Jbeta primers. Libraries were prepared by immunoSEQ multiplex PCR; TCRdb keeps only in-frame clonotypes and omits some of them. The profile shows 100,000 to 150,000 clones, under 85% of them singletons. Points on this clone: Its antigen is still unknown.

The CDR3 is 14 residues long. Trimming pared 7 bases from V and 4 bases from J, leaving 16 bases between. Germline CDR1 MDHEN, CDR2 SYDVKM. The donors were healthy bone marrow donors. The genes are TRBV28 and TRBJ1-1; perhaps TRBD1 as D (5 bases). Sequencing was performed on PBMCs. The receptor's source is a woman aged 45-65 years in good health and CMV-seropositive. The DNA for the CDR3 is TGTGCCAGCAACACTCCCAGGGATTCCACTGAAGCTTTCTTT. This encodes CASNTPRDSTEAFF. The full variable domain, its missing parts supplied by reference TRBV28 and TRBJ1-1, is DVKVTQSSRYLVKRTGEKVFLECVQDMDHENMFWYRQDPGLGLRLIYFSYDVKMKEKGDIPEGYSVSREKKERFSLILESASTNQTSMYLCASNTPRDSTEAFFGQGTRLTVV.